Listed here are 5 T cell receptor beta chains from one sample, sequenced in a study of a mutant IDH1 vaccine in newly diagnosed glioma. These receptors' targets are unknown. Time point here: week 23, last vaccination. With topical imiquimod, each dose of the vaccine consisted of 300 ug of mutant IDH1 20-mer peptide. Clones were read by immunoSEQ multiplex PCR, and TCRdb kept only the in-frame ones, dropping some. The sample consists of 25,000 to 30,000 clones, about four fifths of them appearing once. The sequencing here drew on PBMCs, taken from a glioma patient whose treatment included an IDH1 peptide vaccine. These receptors were taken from a woman aged 25 to 39 with glioma.

The DNA for the CDR3 is TGTGCCAGCAGCCAGGGGACAGGTCCTCAGCCCCAGCATTTT. Translated: CASSQGTGPQPQHF. The chain links TRBV2 to TRBJ1-5; 8 bases agree with TRBD1. V trimming: 6 bases; J trimming: 6 bases; junction bases outside the gene matches: 7. The germline V gene has CDR1 SNHLY and CDR2 FYNNEI. The CDR3 has 14 residues. Complete variable domain (other parts from reference TRBV2 and TRBJ1-5): EPEVTQTPSHQVTQMGQEVILRCVPISNHLYFYWYRQILGQKVEFLVSFYNNEISEKSEIFDDQFSVERPDGSNFTLKIRSTKLEDSAMYFCASSQGTGPQPQHFGDGTRLSIL.

V is TRBV5-6 and J is TRBJ2-3; no definite D call. V lost 3 bases to trimming and J lost 4 bases, with 6 bases between them. The germline CDR1 and CDR2 sequences are SGHDT and YYEEEE. The CDR3 totals 12 residues. The CDR3 nucleotides read TGTGCCAGCAGCTATCTTGCAGATACGCAGTATTTT. It encodes CASSYLADTQYF.

The count of this clone is one. CDR3 residues: CSARNSETQYF. The CDR3 DNA sequence: TGCAGTGCTAGGAACAGTGAGACCCAGTACTTC. V gene TRBV20-1 combines with J gene TRBJ2-5; D gene uncertain. The CDR3 extends over 11 amino acids. Between the trimmed V and J ends, which lost 3 bases and 5 bases, there was a span of 7 bases. The germline CDR1 and CDR2 sequences are DFQATT and SNEGSKA (reference sequence).

The V call is TRBV9, the J call TRBJ2-5; a weak D match, TRBD2 (7 bases). Trimming removed 3 bases at V and 5 bases at J, with 11 bases between. In germline, CDR1 is SGDLS, CDR2 YYNGEE. This CDR3 comprises 13 residues. The CDR3 here is CASSDREGETQYF. DNA for the CDR3: TGTGCCAGCAGCGACAGGGAGGGGGAGACCCAGTACTTC. The variable domain in full, with the rest retrieved from reference TRBV9 and TRBJ2-5, is DSGVTQTPKHLITATGQRVTLRCSPRSGDLSVYWYQQSLDQGLQFLIQYYNGEERAKGNILERFSAQQFPDLHSELNLSSLELGDSALYFCASSDREGETQYFGPGTRLLVL.

This chain uses TRBV5-1 with TRBJ2-3, with 9 bases aligning to TRBD1. The CDR3 sequence is 15 residues long. Germline loops: CDR1 SGHRS, CDR2 YFSETQ. The J segment lost 9 bases and the V segment lost 2 bases, leaving 10 bases of the junction unmatched. The CDR3 region is CASSFTGTGIRTQYF. DNA for the CDR3: TGCGCCAGCAGCTTCACCGGGACAGGGATTCGGACGCAGTATTTT.